This TCR beta chain stems from a study of blood T cell repertoires in COVID-19. Germline CDR1 and CDR2: SNHLY and FYNNEI. The ends lost 5 bases at V and 0 bases at J; junction bases unmatched: 6. This CDR3 comprises 16 residues. Clones were sequenced by immunoSEQ multiplex PCR, and TCRdb holds only the in-frame ones, with some missing. This sample carries tens of thousands of clones, over 65% of them seen once, and the ten largest clones take 18%. The sample comprised peripheral blood. This receptor was obtained from a woman of 80 years or more with acute or convalescent COVID-19. The J gene is TRBJ2-1, the V gene TRBV2, with TRBD2 matching over 8 bases. CDR3 sequence (DNA): TGTGCCAGCAGTCACGCGACTAGCGACTCCTACAATGAGCAGTTCTTC. Translating gives CASSHATSDSYNEQFF. The whole variable domain, filled in from reference TRBV2 and TRBJ2-1, reads EPEVTQTPSHQVTQMGQEVILRCVPISNHLYFYWYRQILGQKVEFLVSFYNNEISEKSEIFDDQFSVERPDGSNFTLKIRSTKLEDSAMYFCASSHATSDSYNEQFFGPGTRLTVL.